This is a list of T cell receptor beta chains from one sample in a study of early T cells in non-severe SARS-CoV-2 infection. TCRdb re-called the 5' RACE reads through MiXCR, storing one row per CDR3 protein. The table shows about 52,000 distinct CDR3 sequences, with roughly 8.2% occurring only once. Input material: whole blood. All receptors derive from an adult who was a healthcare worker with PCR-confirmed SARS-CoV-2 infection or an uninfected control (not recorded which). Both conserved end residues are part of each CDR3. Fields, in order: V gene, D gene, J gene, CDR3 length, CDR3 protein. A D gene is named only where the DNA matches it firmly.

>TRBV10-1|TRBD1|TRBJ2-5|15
CASSATGPTGETQYF
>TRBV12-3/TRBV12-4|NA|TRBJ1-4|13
CASSLDVTGKLFF
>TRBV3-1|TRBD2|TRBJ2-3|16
CASRDDSGIPTDTQYF
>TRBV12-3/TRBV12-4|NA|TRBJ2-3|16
CASSLMGSGSTDTQYF
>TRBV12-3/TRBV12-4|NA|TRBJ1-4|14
CASRVLRGNEKLFF
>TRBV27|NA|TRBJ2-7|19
CASSNGPGGLEFSSYEQYF
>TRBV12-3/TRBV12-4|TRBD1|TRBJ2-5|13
CASSLRQGETQYF
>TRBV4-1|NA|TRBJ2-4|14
CASSQVGGEDIQYF
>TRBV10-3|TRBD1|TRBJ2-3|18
CAISGDSERKSSTDTQYF
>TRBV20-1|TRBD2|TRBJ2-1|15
CSARDLAGAYNEQFF
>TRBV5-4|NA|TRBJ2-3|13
CASSSLSTDTQYF
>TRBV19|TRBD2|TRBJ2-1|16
CASSTSLAGGYNEQFF
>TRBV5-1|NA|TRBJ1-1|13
CASSFAGNTEAFF
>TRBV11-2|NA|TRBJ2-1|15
CASSLGTGAHNEQFF
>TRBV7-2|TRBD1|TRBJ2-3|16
CASSPRDRARRDTQYF
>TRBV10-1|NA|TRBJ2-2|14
CASSESGPAGELFF
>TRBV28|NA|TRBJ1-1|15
CATRLSGAVNTEAFF
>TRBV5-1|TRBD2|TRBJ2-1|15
CASSDGTSPRNEQFF
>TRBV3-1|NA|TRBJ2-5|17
CASSHLVSAEWQETQYF
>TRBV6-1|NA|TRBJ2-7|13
CASSIDRAYEQYF
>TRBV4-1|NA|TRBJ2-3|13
CASSQDFRDPSHF
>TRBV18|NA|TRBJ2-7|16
CASSRVGTSGTGEQYF
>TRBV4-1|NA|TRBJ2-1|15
CASKATLVGVNEQFF
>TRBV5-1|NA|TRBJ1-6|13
CASSLEVNSPLHF
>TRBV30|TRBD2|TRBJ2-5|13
CAWSPWRGEPQYF
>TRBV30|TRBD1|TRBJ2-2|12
CAWGTGTGELFF
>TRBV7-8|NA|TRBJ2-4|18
CASSLNGGASGNKNIQYF
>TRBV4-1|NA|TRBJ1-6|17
CASSQGAQVTYNSPLHF
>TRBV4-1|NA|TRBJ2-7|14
CASSQGATPYEQYF
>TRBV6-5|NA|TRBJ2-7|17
CASSRTVLFGTTYEQYF
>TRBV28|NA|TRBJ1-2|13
CASSSDRPYGYTF
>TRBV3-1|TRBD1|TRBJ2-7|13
CASQQGAHYEQYF
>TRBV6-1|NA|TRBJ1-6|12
CASRRDNSPLHF
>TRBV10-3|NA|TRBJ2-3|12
CATGPSTDTQYF
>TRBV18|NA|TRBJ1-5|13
CASSPGINQPQHF
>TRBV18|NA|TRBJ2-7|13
CASSSNPGPEQYF
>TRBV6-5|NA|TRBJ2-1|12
CASSYSTSEQFF
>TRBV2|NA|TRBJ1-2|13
CASTLAHGGGYTF
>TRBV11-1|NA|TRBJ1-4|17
CASSLGSLSSANEKLFF
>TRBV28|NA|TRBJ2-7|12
CASGNSPYEQYF
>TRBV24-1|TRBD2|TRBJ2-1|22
CATSDTAIAAGGPSLGCDEQFF
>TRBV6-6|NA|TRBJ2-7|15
CASSPTAVLSYEQYF
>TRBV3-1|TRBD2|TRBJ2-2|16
CASSQGAGLGTGELFF
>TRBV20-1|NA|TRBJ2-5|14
CSAREPLRQETQYF
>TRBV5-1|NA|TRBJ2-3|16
CASSRPGRTGTDTQYF